This T cell receptor (beta chain) was documented in a study of regulatory T cells in long-lasting Graves disease. Study context: Duration of antithyroid drug therapy among newly diagnosed Graves' patients was under 3 months.

The time point denotes: newly diagnosed GD, antithyroid drugs for less than 3 months. PBMC RNA was the source of the TCR library. General study results and limits: Newly diagnosed Graves' patients exceeded persistent ones in TCR diversity.

Arm-PCR of CDR3 regions and iRepertoire HTBI primers were used to build TCR beta libraries. MiXCR, applied by TCRdb to the multiplex PCR reads, yields one record per CDR3 protein. The data show approximately 350,000 distinct CDR3 sequences, with roughly 10% seen just once and over 15% held by the top ten. This clonotype was observed at least ten times. Its antigen is unidentified. These data were likewise used in another study, on T cells in Graves' hyperthyroidism and ophthalmopathy. In that study: TCR CDR3 regions were first amplified by RT-PCR with HTBI primers.

This TCR came from a woman aged 18-35 years with Graves disease. The sequencing here drew on peripheral blood mononuclear cells (PBMCs), taken at new diagnosis, from a patient treated with antithyroid drugs.

CDR3 loop: CSARDAWREKLQETQYF. Here the CDR3 DNA reads TGCAGTGCTAGAGATGCATGGCGGGAGAAGCTCCAAGAGACCCAGTACTTC. J is TRBJ2-5 and V is TRBV20-1; 7 positions match TRBD2. This CDR3 comprises 17 residues. Trimming removed 0 bases from V and 1 base from J; junction bases left unmatched: 11. The germline V gene has CDR1 DFQATT and CDR2 SNEGSKA (reference sequence).